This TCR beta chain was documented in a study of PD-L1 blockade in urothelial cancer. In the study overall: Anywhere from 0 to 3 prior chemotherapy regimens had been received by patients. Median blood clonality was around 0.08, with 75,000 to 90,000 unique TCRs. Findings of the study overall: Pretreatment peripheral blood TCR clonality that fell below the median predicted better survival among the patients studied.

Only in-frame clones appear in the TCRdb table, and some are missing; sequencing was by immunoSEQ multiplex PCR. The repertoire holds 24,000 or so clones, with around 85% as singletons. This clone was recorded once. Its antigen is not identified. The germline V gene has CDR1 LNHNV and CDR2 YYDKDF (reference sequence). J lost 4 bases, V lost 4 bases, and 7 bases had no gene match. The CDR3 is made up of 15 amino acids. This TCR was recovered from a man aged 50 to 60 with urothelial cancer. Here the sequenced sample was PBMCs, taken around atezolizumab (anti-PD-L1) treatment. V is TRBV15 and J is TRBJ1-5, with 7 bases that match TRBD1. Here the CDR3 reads CATSTPTGLNQPQHF. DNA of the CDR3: TGTGCCACCAGCACGCCGACAGGGTTAAATCAGCCCCAGCATTTT.